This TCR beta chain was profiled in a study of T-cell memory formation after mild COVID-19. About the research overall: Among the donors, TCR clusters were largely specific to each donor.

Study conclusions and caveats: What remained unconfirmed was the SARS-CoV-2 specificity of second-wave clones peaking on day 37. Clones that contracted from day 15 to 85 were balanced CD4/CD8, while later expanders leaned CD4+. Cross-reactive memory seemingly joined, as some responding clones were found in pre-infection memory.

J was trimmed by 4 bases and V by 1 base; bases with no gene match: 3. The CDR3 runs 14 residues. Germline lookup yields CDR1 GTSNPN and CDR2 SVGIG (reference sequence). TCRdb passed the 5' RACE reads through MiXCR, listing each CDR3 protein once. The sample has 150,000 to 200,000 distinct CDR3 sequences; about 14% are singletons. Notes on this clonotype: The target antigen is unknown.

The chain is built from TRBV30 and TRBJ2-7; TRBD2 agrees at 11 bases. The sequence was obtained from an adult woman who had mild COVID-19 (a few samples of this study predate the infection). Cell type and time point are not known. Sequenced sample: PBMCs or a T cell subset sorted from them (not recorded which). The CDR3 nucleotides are TGTGCCTGGAGTGGGGGGACTAGCGGATACGAGCAGTACTTC. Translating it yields CAWSGGTSGYEQYF.